These 30 T cell receptor beta chains came from one sample sequenced in a study of cytomegalovirus exposure and HLA in healthy donors. PCR involved 60 Vbeta and 13 Jbeta primers. TCRdb's table, derived via immunoSEQ multiplex PCR, lists solely in-frame clones and lacks some. The sample comprises tens of thousands of clones, 60% to 80% of which are singletons, and about 2.2% rests with the top ten. Source material: PBMCs. The receptors were gathered from a man between 35 and 55 years old in good health and CMV-seronegative.

This chain connects TRBV10-3 to TRBJ1-5; TRBD1 agrees at 8 bases. Germline trimming cut 2 bases from V and 11 bases from J; bases unmatched to any gene: 5. The CDR3 spans 13 residues. Germline V lookup: CDR1 ENHRY, CDR2 SYGVKD. CDR3 protein: CAISEQGASSQHF. The CDR3 bases are TGTGCCATCAGTGAGCAGGGGGCGTCTTCCCAGCATTTT.

The chain joins TRBV4-2 to TRBJ1-5; the D gene is possibly TRBD1 (5 bases). Per the germline V gene, CDR1 is LGHNA and CDR2 is YNFKEQ. The CDR3 contains 17 residues. The ends were cut back, 0 bases at V and 6 bases at J, with 18 bases in the middle. CDR3 coding DNA: TGTGCCAGCAGCCAAGAGAAATCTTGGCAGGGAAGTCAGCCCCAGCATTTT. Its translation is CASSQEKSWQGSQPQHF.

The genes are TRBV15 and TRBJ1-2; 8 bases align to TRBD1. With V trimmed by 2 bases and J by 5 bases, 13 bases remained unmatched. CDR1 is LNHNV, CDR2 YYDKDF, per germline (reference sequence). This CDR3 comprises 17 residues. CDR3 amino acids: CATSRPLTGADLYGYTF. In nucleotides, the CDR3 is TGTGCCACCAGCAGACCCCTGACAGGGGCTGACTTGTATGGCTACACCTTC.

The chain combines TRBV6-6 with TRBJ1-6, with D perhaps matching TRBD1 (6 bases). This CDR3 region has 15 residues. CDR1 and CDR2 (germline): MNHNY, SVGAGI (reference sequence). Deletions cut 5 bases from V and 10 bases from J, with 18 bases between. CDR3 sequence reads: CASSPKGEGPSPLHF. Written as DNA, the CDR3 is TGTGCCAGCAGTCCCAAGGGGGAGGGACCCTCACCCCTCCACTTT.

V is TRBV7-9 and J is TRBJ2-1, with D uncertain. This CDR3 has 14 residues. Germline V gene data show CDR1 as SEHNR and CDR2 as FQNEAQ (reference sequence). Trimming pared 4 bases from V and 2 bases from J, leaving 9 bases between. CDR3 DNA sequence: TGTGCCAGCAGCTCCTACCAACCCTACAATGAGCAGTTCTTC. Amino acid sequence: CASSSYQPYNEQFF. Variable domain in full (rest from reference TRBV7-9 and TRBJ2-1): DTGVSQNPRHKITKRGQNVTFRCDPISEHNRLYWYRQTLGQGPEFLTYFQNEAQLEKSRLLSDRFSAERPKGSFSTLEIQRTEQGDSAMYLCASSSYQPYNEQFFGPGTRLTVL.

This clone was seen more than once but under ten times. The chain combines TRBV2 with TRBJ2-3; D perhaps matches TRBD2 (6 bases). Trimming pared 7 bases from V and 14 bases from J, leaving 16 bases between. Germline lookup yields CDR1 SNHLY and CDR2 FYNNEI. CDR3 length: 11 residues. CDR3 DNA: TGTGCCAGCACCGGGAGCGCCGCATGGTATTTT. It is translated as CASTGSAAWYF.

The chain couples TRBV28 to TRBJ1-5; D is perhaps TRBD1 (5 bases). Trimming cost V 6 bases and J 2 bases, with 17 bases left between them. This CDR3 has 16 amino acids. Germline assignment: CDR1 MDHEN and CDR2 SYDVKM. CDR3 DNA sequence: TGTGCCAGCAGCTTGTCGGGGGGGTCACGCAATCAGCCCCAGCATTTT. Translation: CASSLSGGSRNQPQHF.

The chain joins TRBV6-6 to TRBJ2-7; unclear D gene. V was cut by 0 bases and J by 6 bases, with 12 bases left in between. CDR3 length: 14 amino acids. Germline values: CDR1 MNHNY, CDR2 SVGAGI (reference sequence). This CDR3 is CASSYSLWAGEQYF. The CDR3 DNA reads as TGTGCCAGCAGTTACTCGCTCTGGGCCGGCGAGCAGTACTTC.

The V gene is TRBV27, the J gene TRBJ1-2; D uncertain. Germline CDR1 MNHEY, CDR2 SMNVEV (reference sequence). The V and J ends lost 6 bases and 7 bases respectively, with 15 bases between them. The CDR3 is made up of 13 amino acids. The CDR3 reads CASSTGGPGGYTF. The CDR3 bases are TGTGCCAGCAGCACGGGAGGCCCAGGTGGCTACACCTTC.

The CDR3 DNA follows: TGTGCCAGCGAGACCCGTAGGGACAGTTATTCTACGAAGCAGTACTTC. Translating gives CASETRRDSYSTKQYF. The chain recombines TRBV28 with TRBJ2-7, with 7 nucleotides matching TRBD1. The trim removed 8 bases at V and 8 bases at J, leaving 21 bases unmatched. Germline CDR1 is MDHEN and CDR2 is SYDVKM. The CDR3 is 16 residues long.

The V call is TRBV27, the J call TRBJ2-7; 7 bases are a match to TRBD1. The CDR3 loop spans 14 amino acids. CDR1 MNHEY and CDR2 SMNVEV come from the germline V gene (reference sequence). With V trimmed by 2 bases and J by 2 bases, 3 bases remained unmatched. The CDR3 loop is CASSLTGQPYEQYF. The CDR3 nucleotides are TGTGCCAGCAGTTTAACGGGACAGCCCTACGAGCAGTACTTC.

In this sample, this clone turned up a few times. The rearrangement joins TRBV11-3 to TRBJ2-1, with 10 bases identical to TRBD2. Per the germline V gene, CDR1 is SGHNT and CDR2 is YENEEA. The CDR3 runs to 16 residues. Trimming at V came to 5 bases and at J to 7 bases, leaving 11 bases not matched to a gene. CDR3 protein: CASSQRSGGAGNEQFF. CDR3 DNA sequence: TGTGCCAGCAGCCAAAGAAGCGGGGGGGCCGGAAATGAGCAGTTCTTC.

The CDR3 sequence: CASSPRGSGLSYEQYF. As DNA, the CDR3 is TGTGCCAGCAGCCCCCGTGGTAGCGGCCTTTCCTACGAGCAGTACTTC. The J gene is TRBJ2-7, the V gene TRBV7-9, with D tentatively TRBD2 (6 bases). Germline V CDR1 and CDR2: SEHNR, FQNEAQ (reference sequence). CDR3 size: 16 residues. Trimming left V 5 bases short and J 1 base short, with 18 bases between.

This clone was recorded a few times. V is TRBV10-3 and J is TRBJ1-5; D unclear. The V gene lost 2 bases and the J gene lost 7 bases, with 6 bases spanning the gap. The CDR3 has 12 amino acids. Germline V gene lookup returns CDR1 ENHRY and CDR2 SYGVKD. CDR3 in amino acids: CAISEPRQPQHF. The CDR3 DNA reads as TGTGCCATCAGTGAGCCGAGGCAGCCCCAGCATTTT.

J is TRBJ1-1 and V is TRBV25-1; no clear D gene. The germline V and J ends were trimmed by 5 bases and 1 base, with 5 bases remaining between them. This CDR3 contains 12 residues. The V gene's germline CDR1 is MGHDK and CDR2 SYGVNS. The CDR3 protein is CASSRQNTEAFF. CDR3 bases: TGTGCCAGCAGTAGACAGAACACTGAAGCTTTCTTT.

Only a few counts were recorded for this clone. The chain has TRBV7-9 and TRBJ1-1; the match to TRBD1 covers 7 bases. Trimming at V came to 5 bases and at J to 3 bases, leaving 9 bases not matched to a gene. From germline, CDR1 is SEHNR and CDR2 FQNEAQ (reference sequence). CDR3 length: 15 residues. The CDR3 sequence: CASSRRQGRDTEAFF. CDR3 DNA: TGTGCCAGCAGCCGTAGACAGGGTCGGGACACTGAAGCTTTCTTT.

This sequence joins TRBV7-2 and TRBJ1-3; the D is unclear. The ends were cut back, 5 bases at V and 2 bases at J, with 10 bases in the middle. Germline-derived CDR1 and CDR2 are SGHTA and FQGNSA. The CDR3 consists of 14 residues. DNA for the CDR3: TGTGCCAGCAGCCTCCGAGAGCCTGGAAACACCATATATTTT. Protein product: CASSLREPGNTIYF.

The chain carries TRBV25-1 and TRBJ1-1, with 9 positions matching TRBD1. J was trimmed by 1 base and V by 6 bases; bases with no gene match: 3. The CDR3 has 14 amino acids. Germline CDR1 reads MGHDK; CDR2 reads SYGVNS. CDR3 nucleotide sequence: TGTGCCAGCAGCGGGACAGGGCGGAACACTGAAGCTTTCTTT. Its protein is CASSGTGRNTEAFF.

V gene TRBV19 combines with J gene TRBJ1-3; D call uncertain. V shed 3 bases and J shed 0 bases, with 9 bases lying between them. The CDR3 totals 15 residues. The V gene's germline CDR1 is LNHDA and CDR2 SQIVND (reference sequence). CDR3 loop: CASSIGAGSGNTIYF. The CDR3 coding sequence is TGTGCCAGTAGTATCGGTGCCGGCTCTGGAAACACCATATATTTT.

This clone was recorded only once. The CDR3 sequence is CASSYLDSGKNEQFF. The CDR3 bases are TGTGCCAGCAGCTACCTGGATAGCGGGAAGAATGAGCAGTTCTTC. The chain links TRBV7-9 to TRBJ2-1; 8 bases map to TRBD2. Per germline, CDR1 SEHNR and CDR2 FQNEAQ (reference sequence). V lost 4 bases to trimming and J lost 7 bases; unmatched junction nucleotides: 9. The CDR3 consists of 15 residues.

V and J are TRBV6-1 and TRBJ2-5; the match to TRBD1 covers 9 bases. Germline V gives CDR1 MNHNS, CDR2 SASEGT. The V gene end was trimmed by 4 bases and the J gene end by 4 bases; junction bases not matched to a gene: 1. The CDR3 covers 13 residues. In DNA, the CDR3 is TGTGCCAGCAGTGGACAGGGGGGAGAGACCCAGTACTTC. It is translated as CASSGQGGETQYF.

J is TRBJ1-3 and V is TRBV28; 11 positions agree with TRBD1. The germline V gene has CDR1 MDHEN and CDR2 SYDVKM. With V trimmed by 7 bases and J by 4 bases, 12 bases remained unmatched. CDR3 length equals 17 residues. CDR3 bases: TGTGCCAGCAAAATCTCACCGGGACAGGGGGAAGGAAACACCATATATTTT. Its translation is CASKISPGQGEGNTIYF.

The sample holds a few counts of this clone. The rearrangement uses TRBV6-5 and TRBJ2-2, with TRBD2 identical over 7 bases. The CDR3 covers 14 residues. CDR1 and CDR2 from the germline V gene are MNHEY and SVGAGI. V lost 8 bases, J lost 7 bases, and 10 bases stayed unmatched. In DNA, the CDR3 is TGTGCCAGCCGCGCCGGGCGGGAGATCGGGGAGCTGTTTTTT. Encoded protein: CASRAGREIGELFF.

The chain employs TRBV19 and TRBJ2-7; TRBD1 aligns across 11 bases. Germline CDR1 reads LNHDA; CDR2 reads SQIVND (reference sequence). The CDR3 runs to 16 residues. With V trimmed by 1 base and J by 4 bases, 6 bases remained unmatched. For the CDR3, the DNA is TGTGCCAGTAGTATAGGTGGACAGGGGGCTTCGTACGAGCAGTACTTC. Translating gives CASSIGGQGASYEQYF.

The rearrangement links TRBV30 to TRBJ1-1; D might be TRBD1 (5 bases). Trimming left V 7 bases short and J 4 bases short, with 16 bases between. This CDR3 has 13 amino acids. Germline CDR1 reads GTSNPN; CDR2 reads SVGIG (reference sequence). The CDR3 reads CASPGGSGTEAFF. DNA for the CDR3: TGTGCCTCCCCCGGGGGGTCGGGCACTGAAGCTTTCTTT. The full variable domain, its missing parts supplied by reference TRBV30 and TRBJ1-1, is SQTIHQWPATLVQPVGSPLSLECTVEGTSNPNLYWYRQAAGRGLQLLFYSVGIGQISSEVPQNLSASRPQDRQFILSSKKLLLSDSGFYLCASPGGSGTEAFFGQGTRLTVV.

The V gene is TRBV19, the J gene TRBJ2-2; D unresolved. The CDR3 has 15 amino acids. Germline CDR1 reads LNHDA; CDR2 reads SQIVND (reference sequence). V lost 6 bases, J lost 1 base, and 12 bases lay in between. The CDR3 protein is CASSLLAGNTGELFF. CDR3 nucleotide sequence: TGTGCCAGTAGCCTTTTGGCAGGGAACACCGGGGAGCTGTTTTTT. Variable domain in full (rest from reference TRBV19 and TRBJ2-2): DGGITQSPKYLFRKEGQNVTLSCEQNLNHDAMYWYRQDPGQGLRLIYYSQIVNDFQKGDIAEGYSVSREKKESFPLTVTSAQKNPTAFYLCASSLLAGNTGELFFGEGSRLTVL.

The gene calls are TRBV29-1 and TRBJ2-7; the match to TRBD1 covers 10 bases. Germline V lookup: CDR1 SQVTM, CDR2 ANQGSEA. J was trimmed by 0 bases and V by 7 bases; bases with no gene match: 12. The CDR3 is 16 residues long. CDR3 DNA: TGCAGCGCCCTAGGACAGGGGGATCGGACCTCCTACGAGCAGTACTTC. Its protein is CSALGQGDRTSYEQYF.

The chain joins TRBV6-5 to TRBJ2-7; D possibly corresponds to TRBD1 (6 bases). Germline loops: CDR1 MNHEY, CDR2 SVGAGI. The CDR3 is made up of 10 amino acids. V was shortened by 8 bases and J by 4 bases, with 6 bases between the two germline ends. CDR3 bases: TGTGCCAGCGGACAGTACGAGCAGTACTTC. Translated: CASGQYEQYF.

A word on this clone: One end of the junction fails to match germline, which may point to a read error. The chain is built from TRBV15 and TRBJ2-1, with a tentative D call TRBD1 (6 bases). The CDR3 length is 13 residues. Germline CDR1 reads LNHNV; CDR2 reads YYDKDF (reference sequence). The CDR3 DNA follows: TGTGCCACCAGCAGAGATAATGGGCAGGGGATCATCTTC. Encoded protein: CATSRDNGQGIIF. Complete variable domain (other parts from reference TRBV15 and TRBJ2-1): DAMVIQNPRYQVTQFGKPVTLSCSQTLNHNVMYWYQQKSSQAPKLLFHYYDKDFNNEADTPDNFQSRRPNTSFCFLDIRSPGLGDTAMYLCATSRDNGQGIIFGPGTRLTVL.

V gene TRBV4-1 combines with J gene TRBJ2-7, with TRBD2 matching 11 bases. V lost 2 bases, J lost 3 bases, and 9 bases stayed unmatched. CDR1 is MGHRA and CDR2 is YSYEKL in the germline V gene. The CDR3 extends over 17 amino acids. DNA for the CDR3: TGCGCCAGCAGCCAACTCGCGCGGGGACTAGCGGACTACGAGCAGTACTTC. Translated, it gives CASSQLARGLADYEQYF.